Sequencing of this T cell receptor beta chain was carried out in a study of PD-L1 blockade in urothelial cancer. Study at large: Samples came from 3 weeks, at the second dose, and 6 weeks into treatment. A median approximately 150,000 T cells were found in blood samples. Overall study findings and caveats: Better survival was predicted by below-median pretreatment blood TCR clonality.

The V gene's germline CDR1 is KGHSH and CDR2 LQKENI. Trimming pared 4 bases from V and 1 base from J, leaving 13 bases between. The CDR3 is 15 residues long. Concerning this clone: Its specificity is not known.

Noted time point: pretreatment peripheral blood. The repertoire was sequenced with immunoSEQ multiplex PCR; TCRdb's copy has only in-frame clones and lacks some. The data show 60,000 to 65,000 clones, about four fifths seen once. The receptor comes from a man in his 70s with urothelial cancer. The specimen comprised PBMCs, sampled around atezolizumab (anti-PD-L1) treatment. The chain joins TRBV18 to TRBJ1-1, with D possibly matching TRBD1 (6 bases). The chain's CDR3 is CASSQRGGPNTEAFF. CDR3 in DNA: TGTGCCAGCTCACAACGAGGGGGTCCGAACACTGAAGCTTTCTTT.